This T cell receptor beta chain was identified in a study of blood T cell repertoires in COVID-19. J was trimmed by 3 bases and V by 7 bases; bases with no gene match: 6. Per the germline V gene, CDR1 is SEHNR and CDR2 is FQNEAQ (reference sequence). CDR3 size: 14 residues. TCRdb's copy holds only in-frame clones and misses some; the assay was immunoSEQ multiplex PCR. The data show about 220,000 clones, with approximately 90% seen just once and around 2.6% held by the top ten. Individuals drawn from around 25 US areas were about 18 to 95 years old. V gene TRBV7-9 combines with J gene TRBJ2-7; 10 nucleotides match TRBD2. The sample taken for sequencing was PBMCs or T cells enriched from blood (not recorded which). This TCR derives from a woman in her twenties or thirties who had recovered from COVID-19. DNA of the CDR3: TGTGCCAGCACCTTTAGCGGGGGGAACTACGAGCAGTACTTC. Its translation is CASTFSGGNYEQYF. Supplemented by reference TRBV7-9 and TRBJ2-7, the full variable domain reads DTGVSQNPRHKITKRGQNVTFRCDPISEHNRLYWYRQTLGQGPEFLTYFQNEAQLEKSRLLSDRFSAERPKGSFSTLEIQRTEQGDSAMYLCASTFSGGNYEQYFGPGTRLTVT.